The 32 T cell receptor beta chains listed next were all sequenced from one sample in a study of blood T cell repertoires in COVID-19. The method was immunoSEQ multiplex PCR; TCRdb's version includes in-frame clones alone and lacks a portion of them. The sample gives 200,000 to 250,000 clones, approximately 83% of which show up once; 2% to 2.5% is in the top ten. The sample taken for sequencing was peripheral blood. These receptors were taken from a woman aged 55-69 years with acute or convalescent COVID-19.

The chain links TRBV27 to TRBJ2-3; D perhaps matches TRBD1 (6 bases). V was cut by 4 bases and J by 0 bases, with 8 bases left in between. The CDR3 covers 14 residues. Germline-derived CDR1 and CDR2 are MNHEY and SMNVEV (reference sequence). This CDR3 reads CASSSTGSTDTQYF. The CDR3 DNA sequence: TGTGCCAGCAGTTCGACAGGAAGCACAGATACGCAGTATTTT.

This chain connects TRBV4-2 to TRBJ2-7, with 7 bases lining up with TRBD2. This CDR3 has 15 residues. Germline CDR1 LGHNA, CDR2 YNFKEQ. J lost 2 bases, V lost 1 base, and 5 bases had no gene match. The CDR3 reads CASSQASSGTYEQYF. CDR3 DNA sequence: TGTGCCAGCAGCCAAGCGTCTAGCGGAACCTACGAGCAGTACTTC.

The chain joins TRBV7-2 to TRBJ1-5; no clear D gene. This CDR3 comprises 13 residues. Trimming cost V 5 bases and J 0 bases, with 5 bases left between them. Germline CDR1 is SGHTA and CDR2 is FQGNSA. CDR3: CASSPYSNQPQHF. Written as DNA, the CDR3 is TGTGCCAGCAGCCCCTATAGCAATCAGCCCCAGCATTTT.

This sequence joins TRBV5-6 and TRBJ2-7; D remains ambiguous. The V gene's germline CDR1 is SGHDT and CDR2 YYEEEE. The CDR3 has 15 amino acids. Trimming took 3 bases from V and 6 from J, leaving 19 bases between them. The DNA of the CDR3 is TGTGCCAGCAGCTATAGTGGCACTACGCCGGGCGAGCAGTACTTC. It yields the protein CASSYSGTTPGEQYF. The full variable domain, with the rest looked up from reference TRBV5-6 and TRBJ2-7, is DAGVTQSPTHLIKTRGQQVTLRCSPKSGHDTVSWYQQALGQGPQFIFQYYEEEERQRGNFPDRFSGHQFPNYSSELNVNALLLGDSALYLCASSYSGTTPGEQYFGPGTRLTVT.

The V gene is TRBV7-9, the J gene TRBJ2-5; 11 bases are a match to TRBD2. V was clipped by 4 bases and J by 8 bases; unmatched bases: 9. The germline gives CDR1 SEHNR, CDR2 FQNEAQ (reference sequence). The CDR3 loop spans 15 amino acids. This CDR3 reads CASSSDRSGGVTQYF. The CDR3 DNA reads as TGTGCCAGCAGCTCCGACCGTAGCGGGGGGGTAACCCAGTACTTC.

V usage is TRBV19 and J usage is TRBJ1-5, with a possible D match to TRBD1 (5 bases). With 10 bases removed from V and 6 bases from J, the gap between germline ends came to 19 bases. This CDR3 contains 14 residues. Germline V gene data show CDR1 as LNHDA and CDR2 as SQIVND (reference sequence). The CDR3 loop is CATSPSGYRQPQHF. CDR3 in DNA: TGTGCCACGTCCCCTTCAGGGTATCGTCAGCCCCAGCATTTT.

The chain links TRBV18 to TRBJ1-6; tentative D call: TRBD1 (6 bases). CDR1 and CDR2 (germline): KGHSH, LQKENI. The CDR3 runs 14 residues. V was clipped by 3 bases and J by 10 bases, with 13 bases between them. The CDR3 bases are TGTGCCAGCTCACCGAAGGGGGTTGAGTCACCCCTCCACTTT. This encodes CASSPKGVESPLHF.

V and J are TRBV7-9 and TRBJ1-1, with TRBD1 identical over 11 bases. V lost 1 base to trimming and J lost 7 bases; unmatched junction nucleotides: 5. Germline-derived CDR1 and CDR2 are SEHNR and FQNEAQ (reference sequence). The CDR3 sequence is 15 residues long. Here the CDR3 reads CASSLGDRGVSEAFF. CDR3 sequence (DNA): TGTGCCAGCAGCTTAGGGGACAGGGGGGTGAGTGAAGCTTTCTTT.

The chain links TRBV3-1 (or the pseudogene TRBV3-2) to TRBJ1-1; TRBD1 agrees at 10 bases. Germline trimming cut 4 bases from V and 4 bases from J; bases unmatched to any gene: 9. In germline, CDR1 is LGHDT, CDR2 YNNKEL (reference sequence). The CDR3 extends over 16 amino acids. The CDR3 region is CASSLGQGGLGTEAFF. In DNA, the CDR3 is TGTGCCAGCAGCCTTGGACAGGGGGGCTTGGGCACTGAAGCTTTCTTT.

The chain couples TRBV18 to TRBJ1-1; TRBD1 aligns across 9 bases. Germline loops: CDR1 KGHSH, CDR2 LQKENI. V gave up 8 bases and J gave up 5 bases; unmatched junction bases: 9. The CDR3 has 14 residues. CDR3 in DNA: TGTGCCAGCACCGGACAGGGGCTCGAAACTGAAGCTTTCTTT. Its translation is CASTGQGLETEAFF.

The CDR3 nucleotides read TGTGCCAGCAGCGGAACCGGGAGTTTCAACACCGGGGAGCTGTTTTTT. As protein: CASSGTGSFNTGELFF. The chain links TRBV9 to TRBJ2-2, with TRBD2 as a possible D gene (6 bases). The CDR3 has 16 amino acids. Germline assignment: CDR1 SGDLS and CDR2 YYNGEE. Between the trimmed V and J ends, which lost 3 bases and 2 bases, there was a span of 14 bases.

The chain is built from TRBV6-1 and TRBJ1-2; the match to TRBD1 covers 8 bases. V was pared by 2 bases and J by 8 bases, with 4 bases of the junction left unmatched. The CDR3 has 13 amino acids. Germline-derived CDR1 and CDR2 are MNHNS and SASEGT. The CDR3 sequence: CASSEQGARGYTF. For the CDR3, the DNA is TGTGCCAGCAGTGAACAGGGGGCGCGGGGCTACACCTTC.

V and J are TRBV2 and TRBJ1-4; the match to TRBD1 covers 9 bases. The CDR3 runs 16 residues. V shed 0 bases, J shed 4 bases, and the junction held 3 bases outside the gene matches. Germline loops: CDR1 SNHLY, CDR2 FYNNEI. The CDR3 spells CASSEAGQGRNEKLFF. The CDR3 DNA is TGTGCCAGCAGTGAAGCGGGACAGGGCCGTAATGAAAAACTGTTTTTT.

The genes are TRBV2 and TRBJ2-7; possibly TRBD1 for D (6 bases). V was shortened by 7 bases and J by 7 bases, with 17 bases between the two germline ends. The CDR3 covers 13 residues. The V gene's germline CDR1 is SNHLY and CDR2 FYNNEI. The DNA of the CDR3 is TGTGCCAGCATTAGGACAGTTTCGGGTGAGCAGTACTTC. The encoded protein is CASIRTVSGEQYF.

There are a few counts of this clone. The CDR3 DNA reads TGTGCCAGCAGAACAGGGGATGGGGGCAGCGGCTACACCTTC. It specifies CASRTGDGGSGYTF. The chain combines TRBV6-5 with TRBJ1-2; 7 bases match TRBD1. J gave up 8 bases and V 6 bases, and 12 bases lay outside the gene matches. CDR1 MNHEY and CDR2 SVGAGI come from the germline V gene. The length of the CDR3 is 14 residues.

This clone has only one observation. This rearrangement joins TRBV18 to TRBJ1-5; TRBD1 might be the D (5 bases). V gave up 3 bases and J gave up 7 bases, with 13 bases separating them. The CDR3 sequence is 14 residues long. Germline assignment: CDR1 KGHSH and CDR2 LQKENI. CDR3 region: CASSPAGSRQPQHF. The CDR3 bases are TGTGCCAGCTCACCGGCAGGGTCGCGCCAGCCCCAGCATTTT.

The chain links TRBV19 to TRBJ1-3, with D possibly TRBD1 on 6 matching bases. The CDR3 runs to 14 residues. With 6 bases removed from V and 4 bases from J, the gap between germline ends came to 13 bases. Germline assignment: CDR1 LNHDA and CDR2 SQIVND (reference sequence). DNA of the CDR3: TGTGCCAGTAGCAAAGCCGGGACAGGAAACACCATATATTTT. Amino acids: CASSKAGTGNTIYF.

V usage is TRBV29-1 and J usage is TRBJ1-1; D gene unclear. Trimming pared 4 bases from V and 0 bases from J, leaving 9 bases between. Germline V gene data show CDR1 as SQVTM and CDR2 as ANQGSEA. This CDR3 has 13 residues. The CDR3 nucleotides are TGCAGCGTTGGTCAGACATTGAACACTGAAGCTTTCTTT. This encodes CSVGQTLNTEAFF.

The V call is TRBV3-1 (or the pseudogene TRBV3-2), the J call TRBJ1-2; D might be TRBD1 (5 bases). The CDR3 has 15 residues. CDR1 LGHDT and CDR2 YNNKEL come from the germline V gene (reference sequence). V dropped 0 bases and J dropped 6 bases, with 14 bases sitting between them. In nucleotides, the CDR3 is TGTGCCAGCAGCCAAGATCTTGTTGGGGGGAATGGCTACACCTTC. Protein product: CASSQDLVGGNGYTF.

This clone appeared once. CDR3 bases: TGCGCCAGCAGCCAAGTGAATCGTCCCGGGAGCACTCTAGGGGCAGATACGCAGTATTTT. As protein: CASSQVNRPGSTLGADTQYF. The chain has TRBV4-1 and TRBJ2-3; possibly TRBD2 for D (6 bases). Germline values: CDR1 MGHRA, CDR2 YSYEKL. The CDR3 runs to 20 residues. The V gene lost 1 base and the J gene lost 4 bases, with 27 bases spanning the gap.

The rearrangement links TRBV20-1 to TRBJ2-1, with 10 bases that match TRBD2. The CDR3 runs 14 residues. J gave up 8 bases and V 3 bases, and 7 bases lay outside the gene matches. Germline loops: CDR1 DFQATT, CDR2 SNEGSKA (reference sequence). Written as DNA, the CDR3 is TGCAGTGCTAGTCCCGCTAGCGGGGGCTATGAGCAGTTCTTC. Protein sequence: CSASPASGGYEQFF.

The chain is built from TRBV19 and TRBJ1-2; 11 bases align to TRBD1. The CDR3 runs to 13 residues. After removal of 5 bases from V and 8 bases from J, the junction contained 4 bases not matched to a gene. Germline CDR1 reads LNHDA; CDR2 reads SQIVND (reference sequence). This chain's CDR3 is CASSGQGAAGYTF. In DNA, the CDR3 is TGTGCCAGTAGTGGACAGGGGGCGGCGGGCTACACCTTC. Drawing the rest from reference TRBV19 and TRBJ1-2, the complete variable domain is DGGITQSPKYLFRKEGQNVTLSCEQNLNHDAMYWYRQDPGQGLRLIYYSQIVNDFQKGDIAEGYSVSREKKESFPLTVTSAQKNPTAFYLCASSGQGAAGYTFGSGTRLTVV.

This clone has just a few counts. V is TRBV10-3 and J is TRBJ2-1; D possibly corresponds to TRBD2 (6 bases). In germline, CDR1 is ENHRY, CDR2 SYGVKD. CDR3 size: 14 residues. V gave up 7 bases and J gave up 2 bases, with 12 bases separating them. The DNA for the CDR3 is TGTGCCATCAAAGGGCAGCGGGCCTACAATGAGCAGTTCTTC. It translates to CAIKGQRAYNEQFF.

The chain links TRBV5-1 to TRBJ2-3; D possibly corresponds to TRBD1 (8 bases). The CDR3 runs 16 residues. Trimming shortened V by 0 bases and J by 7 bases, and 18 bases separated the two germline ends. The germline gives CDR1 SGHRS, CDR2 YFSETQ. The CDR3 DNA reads TGCGCCAGCAGCTTGGCAGGGGGCGGGGGTACAAATACGCAGTATTTT. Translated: CASSLAGGGGTNTQYF.

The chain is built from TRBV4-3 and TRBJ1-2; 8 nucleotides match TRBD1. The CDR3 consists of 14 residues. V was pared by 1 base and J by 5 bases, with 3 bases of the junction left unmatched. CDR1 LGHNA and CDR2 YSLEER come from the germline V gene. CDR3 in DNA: TGCGCCAGCAGCCAAGGGCAGGGGGCTTATGGCTACACCTTC. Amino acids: CASSQGQGAYGYTF.

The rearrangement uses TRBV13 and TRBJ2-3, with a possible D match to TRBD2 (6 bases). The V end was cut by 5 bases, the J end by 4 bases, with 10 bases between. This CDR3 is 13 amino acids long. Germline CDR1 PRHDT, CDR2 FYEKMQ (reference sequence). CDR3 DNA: TGTGCCAGCAGCCCGGGGGACCCAGATACGCAGTATTTT. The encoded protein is CASSPGDPDTQYF.

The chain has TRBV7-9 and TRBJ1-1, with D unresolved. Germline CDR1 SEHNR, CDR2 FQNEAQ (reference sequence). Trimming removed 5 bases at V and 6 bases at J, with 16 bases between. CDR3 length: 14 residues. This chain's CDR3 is CASSRPPGIAEAFF. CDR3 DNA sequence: TGTGCCAGCAGCCGCCCCCCGGGAATCGCTGAAGCTTTCTTT. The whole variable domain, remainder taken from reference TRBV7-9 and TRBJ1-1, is DTGVSQNPRHKITKRGQNVTFRCDPISEHNRLYWYRQTLGQGPEFLTYFQNEAQLEKSRLLSDRFSAERPKGSFSTLEIQRTEQGDSAMYLCASSRPPGIAEAFFGQGTRLTVV.

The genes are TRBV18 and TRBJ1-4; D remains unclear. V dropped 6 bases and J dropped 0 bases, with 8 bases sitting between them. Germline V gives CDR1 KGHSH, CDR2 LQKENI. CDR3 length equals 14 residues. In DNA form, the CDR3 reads TGTGCCAGCTCGCACAGAGCAACTAATGAAAAACTGTTTTTT. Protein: CASSHRATNEKLFF.

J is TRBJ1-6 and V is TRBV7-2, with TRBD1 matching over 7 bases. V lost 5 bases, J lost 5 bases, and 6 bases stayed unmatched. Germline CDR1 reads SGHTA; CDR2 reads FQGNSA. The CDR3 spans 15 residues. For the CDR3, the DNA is TGTGCCAGCAGCATCGGGACAGAAGATAATTCACCCCTCCACTTT. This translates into CASSIGTEDNSPLHF.

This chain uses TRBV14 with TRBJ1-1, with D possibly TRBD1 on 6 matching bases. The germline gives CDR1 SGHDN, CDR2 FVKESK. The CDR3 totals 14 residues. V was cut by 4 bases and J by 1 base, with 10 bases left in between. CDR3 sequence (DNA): TGTGCCAGCAGCCCACAACAGGGGAACACTGAAGCTTTCTTT. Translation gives CASSPQQGNTEAFF.

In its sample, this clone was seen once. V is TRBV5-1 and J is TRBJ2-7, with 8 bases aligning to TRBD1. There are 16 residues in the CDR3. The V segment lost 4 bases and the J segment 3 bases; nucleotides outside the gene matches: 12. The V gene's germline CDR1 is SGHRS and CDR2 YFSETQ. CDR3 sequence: CASSASGQVDLYEQYF. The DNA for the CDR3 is TGCGCCAGCAGCGCCTCGGGACAGGTCGACCTCTACGAGCAGTACTTC. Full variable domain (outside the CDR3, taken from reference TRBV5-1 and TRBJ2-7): KAGVTQTPRYLIKTRGQQVTLSCSPISGHRSVSWYQQTPGQGLQFLFEYFSETQRNKGNFPGRFSGRQFSNSRSEMNVSTLELGDSALYLCASSASGQVDLYEQYFGPGTRLTVT.

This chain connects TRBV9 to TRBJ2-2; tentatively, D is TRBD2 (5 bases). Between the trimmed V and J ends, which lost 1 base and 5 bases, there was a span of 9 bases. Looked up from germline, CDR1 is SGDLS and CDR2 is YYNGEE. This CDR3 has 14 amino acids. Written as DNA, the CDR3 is TGTGCCAGCAGCGTAAGTGGAGGTACCGGGGAGCTGTTTTTT. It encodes CASSVSGGTGELFF.